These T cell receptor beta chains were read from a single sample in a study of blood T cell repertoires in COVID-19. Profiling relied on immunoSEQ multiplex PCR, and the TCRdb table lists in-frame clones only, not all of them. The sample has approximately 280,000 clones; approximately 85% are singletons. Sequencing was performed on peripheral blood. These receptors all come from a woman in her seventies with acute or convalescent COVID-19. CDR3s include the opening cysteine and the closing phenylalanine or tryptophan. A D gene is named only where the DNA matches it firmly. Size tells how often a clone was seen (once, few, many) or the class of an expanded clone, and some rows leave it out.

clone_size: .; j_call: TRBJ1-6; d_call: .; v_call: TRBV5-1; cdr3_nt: TGCGCCAGCAGCCCGGGACACCCTTCACCCCTCCACTTT; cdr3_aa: CASSPGHPSPLHF
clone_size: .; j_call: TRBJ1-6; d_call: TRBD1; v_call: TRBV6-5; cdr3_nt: TGTGCCAGCAAGGTGGTGGGACAGGGGAATTCACCCCTCCACTTT; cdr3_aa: CASKVVGQGNSPLHF
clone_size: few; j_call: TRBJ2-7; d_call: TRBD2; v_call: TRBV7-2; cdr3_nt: TGTGCCAGCAGCCCACGGGGGGGATTCTCCTACGAGCAGTACTTC; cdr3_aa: CASSPRGGFSYEQYF
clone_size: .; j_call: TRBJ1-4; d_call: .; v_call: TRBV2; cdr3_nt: TGTGCCAGCAGTGGTTCCTTCGGAGAACTGTTTTTT; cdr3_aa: CASSGSFGELFF
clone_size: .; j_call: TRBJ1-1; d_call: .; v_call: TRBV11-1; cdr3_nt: TGTGCCAGCAGCGCCCAGTTGGAGACTGAAGCTTTCTTT; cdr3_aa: CASSAQLETEAFF
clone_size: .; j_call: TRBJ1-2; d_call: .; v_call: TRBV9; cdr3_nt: TGTGCCAGCAGCGTAGACAGCTATGGCTACACCTTC; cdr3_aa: CASSVDSYGYTF
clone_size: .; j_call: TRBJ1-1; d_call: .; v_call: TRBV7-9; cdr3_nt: TGTGCCAGCAGCTTAGTCCGGACTGAAGCTTTCTTT; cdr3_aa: CASSLVRTEAFF
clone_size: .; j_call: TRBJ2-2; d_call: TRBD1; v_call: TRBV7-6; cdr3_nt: TGTGCCAGCAGCTTACCCCCAGGGGGCAACGGGGAGCTGTTTTTT; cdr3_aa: CASSLPPGGNGELFF
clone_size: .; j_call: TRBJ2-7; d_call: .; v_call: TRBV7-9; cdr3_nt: TGTGCCAGCAGCTCCCAACAGGAGAGAAACGAGCAGTACTTC; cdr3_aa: CASSSQQERNEQYF
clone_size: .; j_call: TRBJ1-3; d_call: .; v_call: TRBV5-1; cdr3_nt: TGCGCCAGCAGCGAAGCCGTCTCTGGAAACACCATATATTTT; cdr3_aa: CASSEAVSGNTIYF
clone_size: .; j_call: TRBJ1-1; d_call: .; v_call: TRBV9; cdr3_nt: TGTGCCAGCAGCGCCAGAGGGTTGAACACTGAAGCTTTCTTT; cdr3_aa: CASSARGLNTEAFF
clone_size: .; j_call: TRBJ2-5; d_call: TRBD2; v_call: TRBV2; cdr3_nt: TGTGCCAGCACCGAACTAGCGCTTCGGGAGACCCAGTACTTC; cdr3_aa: CASTELALRETQYF
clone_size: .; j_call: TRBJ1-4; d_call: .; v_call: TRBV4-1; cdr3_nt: TGCGCCAGCAGCCAAGACCCACCGGCAACTAATGAAAAACTGTTTTTT; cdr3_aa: CASSQDPPATNEKLFF
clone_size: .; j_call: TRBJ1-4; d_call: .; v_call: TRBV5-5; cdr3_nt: TGTGCCAGCAGCTGGACCGGTGGCGGGGGAGGAGAAAAACTGTTTTTT; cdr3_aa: CASSWTGGGGGEKLFF
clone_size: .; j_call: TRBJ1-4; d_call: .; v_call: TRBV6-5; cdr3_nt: TGTGCCAGCAGTTACGATCAAGGGGGTGGGGAAAAACTGTTTTTT; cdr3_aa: CASSYDQGGGEKLFF
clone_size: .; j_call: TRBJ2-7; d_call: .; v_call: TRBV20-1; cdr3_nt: TGCAGTGCTAGTGGGAGCAGCAGGGGTTACGAGCAGTACTTC; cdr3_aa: CSASGSSRGYEQYF
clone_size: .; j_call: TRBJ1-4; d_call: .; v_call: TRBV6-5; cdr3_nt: TGTGCCAGCAGACTACAGGGAAGTAATGAAAAACTGTTTTTT; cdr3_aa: CASRLQGSNEKLFF
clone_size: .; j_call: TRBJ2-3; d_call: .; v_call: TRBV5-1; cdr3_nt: TGCGCCAGCAGCACGGGGGACAGAACTAGCACAGATACGCAGTATTTT; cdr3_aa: CASSTGDRTSTDTQYF
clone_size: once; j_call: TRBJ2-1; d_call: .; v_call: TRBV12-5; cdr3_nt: TGTGCTAGTGGTCGCGGACTCCGAAATGAGCAGTTCTTC; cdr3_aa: CASGRGLRNEQFF